This T cell receptor (beta chain) was recorded in a study of T cell responses to AZD1222 COVID-19 vaccine. This CDR3 spans 12 amino acids. Trimming shortened V by 5 bases and J by 7 bases, and 8 bases separated the two germline ends. Germline-derived CDR1 and CDR2 are SEHNR and FQNEAQ (reference sequence). With respect to this clone: The target antigen is unknown.

Study-level results: Spike-wide vaccine-associated CD4 TCRs dominated at 160-218 and 743-854.

Repertoires were generated with immunoSEQ multiplex PCR, while TCRdb's copy carries only in-frame clones and drops some. The repertoire has around 100,000 clones, over 80% of them found once; the top ten carry 20%. This TCR derives from an adult in good health. The sequencing used peripheral blood, collected on day 0 of AZD1222 vaccination. This rearrangement joins TRBV7-9 to TRBJ1-4; no clear D gene. CDR3 sequence reads: CASSPNIEKLFF. In DNA, the CDR3 is TGTGCCAGCAGCCCAAACATTGAAAAACTGTTTTTT.